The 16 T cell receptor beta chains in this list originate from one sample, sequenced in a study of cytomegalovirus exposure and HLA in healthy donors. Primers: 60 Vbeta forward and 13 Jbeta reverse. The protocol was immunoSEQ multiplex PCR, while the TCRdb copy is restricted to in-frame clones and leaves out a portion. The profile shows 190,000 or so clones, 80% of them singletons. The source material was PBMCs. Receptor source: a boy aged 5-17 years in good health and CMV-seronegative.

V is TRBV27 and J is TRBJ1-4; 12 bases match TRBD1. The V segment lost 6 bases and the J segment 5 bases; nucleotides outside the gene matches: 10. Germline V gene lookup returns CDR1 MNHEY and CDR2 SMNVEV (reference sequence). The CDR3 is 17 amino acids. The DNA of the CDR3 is TGTGCCAGCAGCCGCATGGGGGGGACAGGGGGCAATGAAAAACTGTTTTTT. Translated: CASSRMGGTGGNEKLFF.

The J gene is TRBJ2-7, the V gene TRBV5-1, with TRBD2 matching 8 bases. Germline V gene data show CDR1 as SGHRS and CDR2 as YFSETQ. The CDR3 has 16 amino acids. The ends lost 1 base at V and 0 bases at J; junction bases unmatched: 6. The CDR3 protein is CASSLSGGGGSYEQYF. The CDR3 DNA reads TGCGCCAGCAGCTTGTCGGGAGGGGGTGGCTCCTACGAGCAGTACTTC.

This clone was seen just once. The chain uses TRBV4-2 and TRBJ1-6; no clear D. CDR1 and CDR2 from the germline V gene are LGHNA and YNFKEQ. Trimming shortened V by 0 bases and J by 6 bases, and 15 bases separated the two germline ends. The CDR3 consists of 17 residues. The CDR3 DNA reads TGTGCCAGCAGCCAAGAGTCAAGGGTTGGAGGTAATTCACCCCTCCACTTT. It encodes CASSQESRVGGNSPLHF.

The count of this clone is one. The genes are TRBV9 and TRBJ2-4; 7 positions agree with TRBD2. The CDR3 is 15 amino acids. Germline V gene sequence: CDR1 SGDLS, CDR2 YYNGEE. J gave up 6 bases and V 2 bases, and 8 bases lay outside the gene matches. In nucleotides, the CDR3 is TGTGCCAGCAGCGTCGAAGCGGGAATGGCAAACATTCAGTACTTC. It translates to CASSVEAGMANIQYF.

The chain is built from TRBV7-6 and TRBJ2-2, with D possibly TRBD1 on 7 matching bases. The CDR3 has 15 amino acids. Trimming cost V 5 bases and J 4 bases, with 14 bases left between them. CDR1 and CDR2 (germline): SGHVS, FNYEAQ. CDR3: CASSRYQGGTGELFF. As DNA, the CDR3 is TGTGCCAGCAGCCGTTACCAGGGGGGCACCGGGGAGCTGTTTTTT. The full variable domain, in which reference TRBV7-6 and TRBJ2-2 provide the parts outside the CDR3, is GAGVSQSPRYKVTKRGQDVALRCDPISGHVSLYWYRQALGQGPEFLTYFNYEAQQDKSGLPNDRFSAERPEGSISTLTIQRTEQRDSAMYRCASSRYQGGTGELFFGEGSRLTVL.

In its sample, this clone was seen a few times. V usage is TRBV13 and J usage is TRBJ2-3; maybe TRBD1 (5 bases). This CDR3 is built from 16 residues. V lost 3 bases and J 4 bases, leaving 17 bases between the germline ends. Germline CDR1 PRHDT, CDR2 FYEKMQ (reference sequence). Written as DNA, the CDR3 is TGTGCCAGCAGCTTTGGCAGGGTATCCCCCTCAGATACGCAGTATTTT. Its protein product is CASSFGRVSPSDTQYF.

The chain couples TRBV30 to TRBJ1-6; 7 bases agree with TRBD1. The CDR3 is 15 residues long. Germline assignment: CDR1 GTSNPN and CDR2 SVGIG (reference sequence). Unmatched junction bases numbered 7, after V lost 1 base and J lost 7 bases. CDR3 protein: CAWSAEGARNSPLHF. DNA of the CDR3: TGTGCCTGGAGTGCGGAGGGGGCGAGAAATTCACCCCTCCACTTT. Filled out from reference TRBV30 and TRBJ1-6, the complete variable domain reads SQTIHQWPATLVQPVGSPLSLECTVEGTSNPNLYWYRQAAGRGLQLLFYSVGIGQISSEVPQNLSASRPQDRQFILSSKKLLLSDSGFYLCAWSAEGARNSPLHFGNGTRLTVT.

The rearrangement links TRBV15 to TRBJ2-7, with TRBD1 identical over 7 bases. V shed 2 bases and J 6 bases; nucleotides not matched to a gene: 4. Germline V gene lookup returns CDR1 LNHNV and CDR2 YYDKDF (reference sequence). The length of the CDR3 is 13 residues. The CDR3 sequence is CATSRRNRGEQYF. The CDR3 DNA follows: TGTGCCACCAGCAGAAGGAACAGGGGCGAGCAGTACTTC. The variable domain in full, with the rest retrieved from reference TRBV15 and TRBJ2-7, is DAMVIQNPRYQVTQFGKPVTLSCSQTLNHNVMYWYQQKSSQAPKLLFHYYDKDFNNEADTPDNFQSRRPNTSFCFLDIRSPGLGDTAMYLCATSRRNRGEQYFGPGTRLTVT.

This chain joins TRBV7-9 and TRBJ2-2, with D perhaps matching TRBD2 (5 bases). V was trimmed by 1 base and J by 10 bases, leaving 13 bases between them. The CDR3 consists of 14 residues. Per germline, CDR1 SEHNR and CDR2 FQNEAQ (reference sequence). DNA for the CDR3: TGTGCCAGCAGCTTAGTGGCGGGTGTTAAGGAGCTGTTTTTT. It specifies CASSLVAGVKELFF.

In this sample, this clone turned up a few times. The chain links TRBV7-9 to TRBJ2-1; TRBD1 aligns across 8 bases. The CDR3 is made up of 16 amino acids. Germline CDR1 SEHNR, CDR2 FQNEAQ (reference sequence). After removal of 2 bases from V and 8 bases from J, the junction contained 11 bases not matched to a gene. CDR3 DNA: TGTGCCAGCAGCTTACTCAGGACAGGGAAAATAGATGAGCAGTTCTTC. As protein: CASSLLRTGKIDEQFF.

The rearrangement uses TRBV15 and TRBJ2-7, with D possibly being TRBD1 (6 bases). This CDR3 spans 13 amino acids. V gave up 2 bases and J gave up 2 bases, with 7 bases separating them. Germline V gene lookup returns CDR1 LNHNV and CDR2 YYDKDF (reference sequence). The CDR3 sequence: CATSRSGAYEQYF. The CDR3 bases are TGTGCCACCAGCAGATCAGGGGCCTACGAGCAGTACTTC.

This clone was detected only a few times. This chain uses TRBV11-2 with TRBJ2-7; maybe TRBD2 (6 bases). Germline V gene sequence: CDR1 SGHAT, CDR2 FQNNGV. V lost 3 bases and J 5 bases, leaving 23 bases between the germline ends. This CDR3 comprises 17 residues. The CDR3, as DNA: TGTGCCAGCAGCTTGGGACTCAGAAAGGAGCCGTCGGACGAGCAGTACTTC. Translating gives CASSLGLRKEPSDEQYF.

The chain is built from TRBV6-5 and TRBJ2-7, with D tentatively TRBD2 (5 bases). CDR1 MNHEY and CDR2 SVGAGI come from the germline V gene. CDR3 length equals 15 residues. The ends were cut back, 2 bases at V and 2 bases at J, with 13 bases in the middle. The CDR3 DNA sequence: TGTGCCAGCAGTTACGGCAGCGGCCGTCCCTACGAGCAGTACTTC. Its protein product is CASSYGSGRPYEQYF.

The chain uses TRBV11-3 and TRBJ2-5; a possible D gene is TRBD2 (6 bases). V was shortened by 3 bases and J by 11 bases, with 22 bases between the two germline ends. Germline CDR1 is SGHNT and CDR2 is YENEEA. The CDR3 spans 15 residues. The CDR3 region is CASSFYGGTNDGQYF. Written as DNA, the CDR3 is TGTGCCAGCAGCTTTTATGGCGGGACGAACGATGGGCAGTACTTC.

In DNA, the CDR3 is TGCGCCAGCAGCCAAAACCGAGCGGGGTACAATGAGCAGTTCTTC. As protein: CASSQNRAGYNEQFF. The chain carries TRBV4-3 and TRBJ2-1; TRBD2 aligns across 7 bases. After removal of 2 bases from V and 4 bases from J, the junction contained 5 bases not matched to a gene. The CDR3 sequence is 15 residues long. Germline lookup yields CDR1 LGHNA and CDR2 YSLEER.

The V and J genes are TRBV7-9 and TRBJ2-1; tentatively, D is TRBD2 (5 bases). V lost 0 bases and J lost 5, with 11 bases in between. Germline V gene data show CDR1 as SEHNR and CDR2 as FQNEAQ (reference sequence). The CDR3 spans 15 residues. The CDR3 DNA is TGTGCCAGCAGCTTAGCGCCCAGCGGCAACAATGAGCAGTTCTTC. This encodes CASSLAPSGNNEQFF.